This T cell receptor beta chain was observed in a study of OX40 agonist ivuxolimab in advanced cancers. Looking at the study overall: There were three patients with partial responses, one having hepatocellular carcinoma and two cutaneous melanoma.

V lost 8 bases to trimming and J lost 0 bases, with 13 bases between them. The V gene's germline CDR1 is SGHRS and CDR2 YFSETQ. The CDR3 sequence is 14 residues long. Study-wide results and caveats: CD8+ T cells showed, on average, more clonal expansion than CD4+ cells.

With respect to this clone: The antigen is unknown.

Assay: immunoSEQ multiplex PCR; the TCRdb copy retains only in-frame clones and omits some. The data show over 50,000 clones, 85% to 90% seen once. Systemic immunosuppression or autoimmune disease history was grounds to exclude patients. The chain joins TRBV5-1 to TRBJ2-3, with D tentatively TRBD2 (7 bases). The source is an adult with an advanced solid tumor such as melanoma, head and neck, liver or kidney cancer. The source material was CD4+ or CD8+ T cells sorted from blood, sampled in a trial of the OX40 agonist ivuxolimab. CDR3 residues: CASLRGASTDTQYF. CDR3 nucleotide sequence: TGCGCCAGTCTACGGGGGGCTAGCACAGATACGCAGTATTTT.